This TCR beta chain was retrieved from a study of blood T cell repertoires in COVID-19. Germline assignment: CDR1 MNHEY and CDR2 SMNVEV (reference sequence). The CDR3 has 17 amino acids. V gave up 7 bases and J gave up 0 bases; unmatched junction bases: 4. Original processing methods: Nucleated cell counts were estimated from reference gene primer amplification. Profiling relied on immunoSEQ multiplex PCR, and the TCRdb table lists in-frame clones only, not all of them. From that table come the V and J calls and clone size; the DNA was used to work out D and trimming. The sample contains under 55,000 clones, more than 75% of which appear only once.

The TCR was taken from a human donor in a cohort sampled during active COVID-19. The specimen was peripheral blood. The V call is TRBV27, the J call TRBJ2-3, with 16 nucleotides matching TRBD2. The CDR3 protein is CASKGLAGGRSTDTQYF. CDR3 coding DNA: TGTGCCAGCAAGGGACTAGCGGGAGGGCGTAGCACAGATACGCAGTATTTT.